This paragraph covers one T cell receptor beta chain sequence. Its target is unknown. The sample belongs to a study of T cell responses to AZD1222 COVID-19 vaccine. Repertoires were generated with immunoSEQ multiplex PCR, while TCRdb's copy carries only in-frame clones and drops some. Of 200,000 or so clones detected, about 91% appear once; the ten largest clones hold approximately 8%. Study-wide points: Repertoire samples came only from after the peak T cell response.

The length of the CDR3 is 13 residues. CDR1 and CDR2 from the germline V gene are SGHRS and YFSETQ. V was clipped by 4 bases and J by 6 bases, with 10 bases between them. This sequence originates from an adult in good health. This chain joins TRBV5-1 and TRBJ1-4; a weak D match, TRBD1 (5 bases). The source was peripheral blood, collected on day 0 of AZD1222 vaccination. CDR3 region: CASSGTGDEKLFF. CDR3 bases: TGCGCCAGCAGCGGCACGGGGGATGAAAAACTGTTTTTT.